These 21 T cell receptor beta chains were all obtained from the same sample, sequenced in a study of T cell responses to AZD1222 COVID-19 vaccine. Libraries were prepared by immunoSEQ multiplex PCR; TCRdb keeps only in-frame clonotypes and omits some of them. Among approximately 120,000 clones, about 90% were seen once, and the ten largest hold less than 8.5%. The input for sequencing was peripheral blood, taken on day 0 of AZD1222 vaccination. These receptors came from an adult in good health.

The chain couples TRBV5-4 to TRBJ2-1; 8 positions match TRBD1. The V gene end was trimmed by 2 bases and the J gene end by 2 bases; junction bases not matched to a gene: 3. Germline CDR1 reads SGHNT; CDR2 reads YYREEE (reference sequence). The CDR3 is 15 residues long. CDR3 DNA: TGTGCCAGCAGCTTCGAACAGGGGGCCTACAATGAGCAGTTCTTC. Translated: CASSFEQGAYNEQFF.

The J gene is TRBJ1-1, the V gene TRBV3-1 (or the pseudogene TRBV3-2); D not resolved. This CDR3 has 11 residues. CDR1 is LGHDT and CDR2 is YNNKEL in the germline V gene (reference sequence). Trimming stripped 3 bases from V and 1 base from J, with 0 bases between. Written as DNA, the CDR3 is TGTGCCAGCAGCCAGAACACTGAAGCTTTCTTT. Its protein product is CASSQNTEAFF.

The chain couples TRBV18 to TRBJ1-1; perhaps TRBD1 as D (5 bases). The CDR3 is 13 amino acids. Germline lookup yields CDR1 KGHSH and CDR2 LQKENI. V was shortened by 0 bases and J by 11 bases, with 13 bases between the two germline ends. The DNA for the CDR3 is TGTGCCAGCTCACCACCCCAGCAGGGCTCGGCTTTCTTT. This encodes CASSPPQQGSAFF.

The chain combines TRBV14 with TRBJ2-3; D unresolved. This CDR3 has 13 amino acids. Germline V lookup: CDR1 SGHDN, CDR2 FVKESK. The V end was cut by 4 bases, the J end by 4 bases, with 9 bases between. The CDR3 sequence is CASSPPGSDTQYF. The CDR3 DNA sequence: TGTGCCAGCAGCCCCCCTGGGTCAGATACGCAGTATTTT.

In DNA, the CDR3 is TGTGCCAGCAGGGGAGGGACAGGGGACCAGCCCCAGCATTTT. Its protein product is CASRGGTGDQPQHF. The chain employs TRBV2 and TRBJ1-5, with 10 bases lining up with TRBD1. The CDR3 extends over 14 amino acids. Germline-derived CDR1 and CDR2 are SNHLY and FYNNEI. V lost 6 bases and J lost 7; bases outside the gene matches: 6.

The chain joins TRBV2 to TRBJ2-7; unclear D gene. The germline V gene encodes CDR1 SNHLY and CDR2 FYNNEI. Between the trimmed V and J ends, which lost 3 bases and 3 bases, there was a span of 3 bases. The CDR3 loop spans 11 amino acids. The CDR3 protein is CASSEHYEQYF. The CDR3 region has the DNA TGTGCCAGCAGTGAGCACTACGAGCAGTACTTC.

This clone appeared a single time. Relative to the germline gene, one junction end is altered; a read error may explain this. J is TRBJ2-5 and V is TRBV7-9; D unresolved. This CDR3 is 14 amino acids long. From germline, CDR1 is SEHNR and CDR2 FQNEAQ (reference sequence). The CDR3, as DNA: TGTGCCAGCAGCCCTCGGGCGGATCAAGGGACCCAGTACTTC. Its translation: CASSPRADQGTQYF.

The count of this clone is one. The chain has TRBV9 and TRBJ2-7, with 9 bases fitting TRBD2. The CDR3 loop spans 15 amino acids. The trim removed 4 bases at V and 5 bases at J, leaving 10 bases unmatched. Germline lookup yields CDR1 SGDLS and CDR2 YYNGEE. CDR3 nucleotide sequence: TGTGCCAGCAGCCCATATAGCGGGAGAAAGAACGAGCAGTACTTC. Its translation is CASSPYSGRKNEQYF.

The rearrangement links TRBV5-8 to TRBJ1-1; D gene uncertain. This CDR3 region has 14 residues. Trimming took 0 bases from V and 4 from J, leaving 10 bases between them. In germline, CDR1 is SGHTS, CDR2 YDEGEE. CDR3 region: CASSLEGQSTEAFF. The CDR3 DNA follows: TGTGCCAGCAGCTTGGAGGGCCAGAGCACTGAAGCTTTCTTT.

The sample holds one count of this clone. The DNA for the CDR3 is TGTGCCTGGAGCCTTAGCCGACAGCCCCAGCATTTT. Amino acid sequence: CAWSLSRQPQHF. The chain carries TRBV30 and TRBJ1-5; D gene unclear. The germline V and J ends were trimmed by 3 bases and 7 bases, with 10 bases remaining between them. The V gene's germline CDR1 is GTSNPN and CDR2 SVGIG (reference sequence). The CDR3 totals 12 residues.

The rearrangement uses TRBV19 and TRBJ2-7, with 7 positions matching TRBD1. The CDR3 is 14 amino acids. The germline V gene has CDR1 LNHDA and CDR2 SQIVND (reference sequence). V shed 1 base, J shed 6 bases, and the junction held 6 bases outside the gene matches. The CDR3 DNA reads as TGTGCCAGTAGTATAGCCAGGGGGAGTTTCGAGCAGTACTTC. Protein product: CASSIARGSFEQYF.

The chain joins TRBV7-5 to TRBJ2-7; no check of the table's D call, TRBD2, against the DNA was made. TRBV7-5 represents a pseudogene. The CDR3 sequence is 16 residues long. Here the CDR3 DNA reads TGTGTCAGAAGCTTGTATGGTCGGGAGGCCACTTACGAGCAGTACTTC. This translates into CVRSLYGREATYEQYF.

This chain links TRBV15 with TRBJ2-5; TRBD2 might be the D (5 bases). V lost 0 bases, J lost 2 bases, and 10 bases lay in between. Germline loops: CDR1 LNHNV, CDR2 YYDKDF (reference sequence). The CDR3 spans 15 residues. CDR3 loop: CATSRDGRHQETQYF. CDR3 DNA sequence: TGTGCCACCAGCAGAGATGGGAGACATCAAGAGACCCAGTACTTC. Looking up the rest from reference TRBV15 and TRBJ2-5 gives the full variable domain: DAMVIQNPRYQVTQFGKPVTLSCSQTLNHNVMYWYQQKSSQAPKLLFHYYDKDFNNEADTPDNFQSRRPNTSFCFLDIRSPGLGDTAMYLCATSRDGRHQETQYFGPGTRLLVL.

V is TRBV25-1 and J is TRBJ2-1, with a possible D match to TRBD1 (5 bases). This CDR3 has 13 residues. Trimming removed 5 bases from V and 7 bases from J, with 12 bases in between. Per the germline V gene, CDR1 is MGHDK and CDR2 is SYGVNS. The CDR3 nucleotides are TGTGCCAGCAGTATGGCAGGGTTGAATGAGCAGTTCTTC. Translating it yields CASSMAGLNEQFF.

The chain is built from TRBV5-1 and TRBJ1-6, with 8 bases lining up with TRBD1. Germline V gene data show CDR1 as SGHRS and CDR2 as YFSETQ. Unmatched junction bases numbered 6, after V lost 0 bases and J lost 7 bases. CDR3 length: 16 amino acids. CDR3 loop: CASSLDAGGSNSPLHF. The CDR3 bases are TGCGCCAGCAGCTTGGACGCAGGGGGCTCGAATTCACCCCTCCACTTT.

Comment on this clone: In the same sample, other DNA sequences code for this CDR3. CDR3 nucleotide sequence: TGCGCCAGCAGCCCCGGGACCTCGAATGAAAAACTGTTTTTT. Amino acids: CASSPGTSNEKLFF. The chain couples TRBV4-1 to TRBJ1-4; D might be TRBD1 (5 bases). This CDR3 is 14 amino acids long. CDR1 is MGHRA, CDR2 YSYEKL, per germline. V was clipped by 4 bases and J by 5 bases, with 11 bases between them.

The chain employs TRBV7-9 and TRBJ1-2, with D tentatively TRBD1 (5 bases). The germline gives CDR1 SEHNR, CDR2 FQNEAQ (reference sequence). Between the trimmed V and J ends, which lost 4 bases and 8 bases, there was a span of 14 bases. CDR3 length: 13 amino acids. The CDR3 protein is CASSSVGGMGYTF. In nucleotides, the CDR3 is TGTGCCAGCAGCTCAGTCGGGGGTATGGGCTACACCTTC.

The chain recombines TRBV27 with TRBJ1-1; no clear D. Trimming pared 0 bases from V and 0 bases from J, leaving 5 bases between. The CDR3 is 14 amino acids. The V gene's germline CDR1 is MNHEY and CDR2 SMNVEV (reference sequence). The CDR3 protein is CASSLSAVNTEAFF. CDR3 in DNA: TGTGCCAGCAGTTTATCTGCGGTGAACACTGAAGCTTTCTTT.

This clone was picked up one time. The CDR3 bases are TGTGCCAGCTCACCGGGACAGGGCTCCTACGAGCAGTACTTC. It yields the protein CASSPGQGSYEQYF. The rearrangement links TRBV18 to TRBJ2-7; 9 nucleotides align to TRBD1. V lost 3 bases and J lost 0; bases outside the gene matches: 0. The germline gives CDR1 KGHSH, CDR2 LQKENI. The CDR3 totals 14 residues.

The chain is built from TRBV27 and TRBJ1-5, with D possibly matching TRBD1 (5 bases). CDR3 length: 14 residues. Germline CDR1 reads MNHEY; CDR2 reads SMNVEV (reference sequence). Trimming left V 3 bases short and J 4 bases short, with 10 bases between. The chain's CDR3 is CASSFQGSNQPQHF. CDR3 sequence (DNA): TGTGCCAGCAGTTTTCAGGGAAGTAATCAGCCCCAGCATTTT.

V gene TRBV28 combines with J gene TRBJ1-6; unclear D gene. V dropped 5 bases and J dropped 2 bases, with 4 bases sitting between them. Germline CDR1 is MDHEN and CDR2 is SYDVKM. The CDR3 runs 13 residues. The CDR3 here is CASSRPYNSPLHF. The CDR3 DNA reads as TGTGCCAGCAGTAGGCCCTATAATTCACCCCTCCACTTT.